The clone carrying this T cell receptor (beta chain) was seen a few times. Its antigen is still unknown. TCRdb independently ran MiXCR on the 5' RACE reads; one entry per CDR3 protein. The sample lists 200,000 to 250,000 distinct CDR3 sequences, over 8.5% occurring once. This specimen comes from a study of CD8 T cells in ankylosing spondylitis. Study findings and constraints: Disease-linked clones proved CD8+ and comparatively uncommon in peripheral blood. A TCR beta motif of eight highly homologous variants appeared characteristic of ankylosing spondylitis blood.

The V gene end was trimmed by 9 bases and the J gene end by 9 bases; junction bases not matched to a gene: 16. The V gene's germline CDR1 is WNHNN and CDR2 SYGVQD (reference sequence). The CDR3 runs to 16 residues. This rearrangement joins TRBV10-1 to TRBJ2-3; 12 bases match TRBD2. The sequence was obtained from a male donor with ankylosing spondylitis or in good health (not recorded which). The specimen was blood, either unsorted or a sorted T cell fraction (not recorded which). The CDR3 DNA reads TGCGCCAGACGGGCCTACCGACTAGCGGGGGTCTACACGCAGTATTTT. It encodes CARRAYRLAGVYTQYF.